The present T cell receptor (beta chain) was sequenced within a study of blood T cell repertoires in COVID-19. Whole-study context: The cDNA or gDNA used as material had been derived from T cells, B-cell-depleted T cells, or PBMCs.

The J segment lost 4 bases and the V segment lost 6 bases, leaving 7 bases of the junction unmatched. The CDR3 runs to 14 residues. Germline CDR1 and CDR2: SGHVS and FQNEAQ. Profiled with immunoSEQ multiplex PCR; TCRdb holds only in-frame clones, not every one. The sample lists roughly 250,000 clones, around 88% occurring once. This chain links TRBV7-8 with TRBJ2-7, with TRBD1 matching over 9 bases. The sequenced sample was peripheral blood. This TCR derives from a man aged 30-40 years with acute or convalescent COVID-19. CDR3 loop: CASRRGQGGYEQYF. DNA for the CDR3: TGTGCCAGCAGACGGGGACAGGGTGGGTACGAGCAGTACTTC.